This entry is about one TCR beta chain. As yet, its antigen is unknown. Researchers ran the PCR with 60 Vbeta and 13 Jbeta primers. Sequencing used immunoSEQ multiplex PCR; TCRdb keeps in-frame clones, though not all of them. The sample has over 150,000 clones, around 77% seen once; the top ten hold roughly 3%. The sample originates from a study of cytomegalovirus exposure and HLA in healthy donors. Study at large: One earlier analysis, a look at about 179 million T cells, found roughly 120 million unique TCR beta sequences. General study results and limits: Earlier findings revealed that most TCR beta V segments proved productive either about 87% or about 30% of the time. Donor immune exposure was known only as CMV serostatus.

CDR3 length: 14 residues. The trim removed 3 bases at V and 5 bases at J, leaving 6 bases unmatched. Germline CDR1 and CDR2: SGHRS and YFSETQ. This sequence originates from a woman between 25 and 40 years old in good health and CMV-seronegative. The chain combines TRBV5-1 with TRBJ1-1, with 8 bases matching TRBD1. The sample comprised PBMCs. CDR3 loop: CASSSSQGATEAFF. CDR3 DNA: TGCGCCAGCAGCTCGTCGCAGGGGGCTACTGAAGCTTTCTTT.